This section outlines one TCR beta chain sequence together with its context. Its specificity is unknown. The data were taken from a study of vaccination and CD4 T cells after COVID-19. Background on the study: Subjects got two shots of BNT162b2 or mRNA-1273 vaccine. No peptide, an HIV-1 Nef pool, or a CEFX pool was what each control culture received.

Cultured CD4+ T cell DNA was sequenced using the Oncomine TCR Beta short-read assay. After culture, CD4+ T cells served as the source for genomic DNA extraction. One entry per CDR3 protein, called by TCRdb with MiXCR from the PCR reads. Here the sample spans 20,000 to 25,000 distinct CDR3 sequences, roughly 74% being singletons. Documented treatment: roughly nine-day PBMC culture with coronavirus spike peptide pools or control peptides (ViraFEST assay). Culture conditions combined 2 million to 2.5 million PBMCs per well with approximately 10 IU/ml IL-2 and 8.5 to 10 ug/ml peptide pools. Sequenced sample: CD4+ T cells from blood, cultured in vitro. The receptor's source is a human donor who had recovered from COVID-19.

The CDR3 is CASSVFPGVGENEQFF. CDR3 nucleotides: TGTGCCAGCAGCGTATTCCCGGGAGTGGGTGAGAATGAGCAGTTCTTC. V usage is TRBV9 and J usage is TRBJ2-1; D is possibly TRBD2 (6 bases). From germline, CDR1 is SGDLS and CDR2 YYNGEE. V lost 1 base to trimming and J lost 7 bases, with 18 bases between them. The CDR3 extends over 16 amino acids. Variable domain in full (rest from reference TRBV9 and TRBJ2-1): DSGVTQTPKHLITATGQRVTLRCSPRSGDLSVYWYQQSLDQGLQFLIQYYNGEERAKGNILERFSAQQFPDLHSELNLSSLELGDSALYFCASSVFPGVGENEQFFGPGTRLTVL.